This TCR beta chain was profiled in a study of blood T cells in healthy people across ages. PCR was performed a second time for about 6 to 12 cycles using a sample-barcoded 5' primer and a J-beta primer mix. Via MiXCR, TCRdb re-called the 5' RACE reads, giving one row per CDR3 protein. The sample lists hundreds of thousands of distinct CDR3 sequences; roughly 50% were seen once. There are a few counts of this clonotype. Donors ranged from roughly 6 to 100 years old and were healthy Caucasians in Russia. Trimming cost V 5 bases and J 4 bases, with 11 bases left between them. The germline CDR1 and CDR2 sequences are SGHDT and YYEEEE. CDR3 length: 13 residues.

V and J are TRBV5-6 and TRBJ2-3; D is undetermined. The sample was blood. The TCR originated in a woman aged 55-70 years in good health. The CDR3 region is CASSQTVADTQYF. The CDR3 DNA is TGTGCCAGCAGTCAAACCGTGGCAGATACGCAGTATTTT. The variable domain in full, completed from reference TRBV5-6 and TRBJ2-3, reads DAGVTQSPTHLIKTRGQQVTLRCSPKSGHDTVSWYQQALGQGPQFIFQYYEEEERQRGNFPDRFSGHQFPNYSSELNVNALLLGDSALYLCASSQTVADTQYFGPGTRLTVL.